This T cell receptor (beta chain) was found in a study of CD8 T cells in ankylosing spondylitis (dated by TCRdb to about 2017). Study-wide context: T cell receptor beta repertoires were profiled in healthy donors and ankylosing spondylitis patients so that disease-linked TCR variants could be found. In total, the full study cohort was made up of some 110 healthy donors and 25 ankylosing spondylitis patients. Peripheral blood was sampled, and synovial fluid was also collected from ankylosing spondylitis patients.

According to the germline V gene, CDR1 reads SGHRS and CDR2 reads YFSETQ. For this chain, trimming is 4 bases at the V end and 2 bases at the J end, and the number of junction bases without a gene match is 4. The CDR3 contains 15 residues, cysteine and phenylalanine counted. Only the CDR3 region is kept as DNA, spanning 45 bases read in frame from base 1. This clonotype came up a few times. Which antigen it targets is not known. Within one base of it there is no much larger clone, and no base qualities were kept. Sequenced using an Illumina HiSeq 2500. Quantitative 5'-RACE with molecular barcodes was used to prepare TCR beta libraries. The study's processing was this. To identify disease-linked TCR variants, a new computational method was used, one built on a probabilistic model of VDJ rearrangement. TCRdb itself trimmed the public reads at Q25 with fastp, ran MiXCR and retained productive beta chains. Rows with a matching CDR3 protein are joined into one entry that keeps the most common DNA and genes. These V and J calls rely on TCRdb rather than the paper's analysis. Here the sample has about 540,000 distinct CDR3 sequences; 12% occur a single time. The ten largest clonotypes hold over 6.5% of the sample.

Paper-wide results and their limitations: A CD8+ phenotype was shown by the disease-linked clones, which were found at relatively low frequencies in peripheral blood. A TCR beta motif made up of several highly homologous amino acid variants appeared to be characteristic of blood from ankylosing spondylitis patients. According to the report, matched synovial fluid samples from ankylosing spondylitis patients were significantly enriched for the disease-linked clones. Some motif variants had previously been reported in the synovial fluid and blood of reactive arthritis patients, which suggests shared mechanisms of disease initiation.

The chain is encoded by TRBV5-1 joined to TRBJ2-3; 10 central nucleotides agree with TRBD1. Sample: blood, either unsorted or a sorted T cell fraction (not recorded which). The origin of this receptor is a male donor with ankylosing spondylitis. This receptor has the CDR3 CASSEDRGSTDTQYF. The bases are TGCGCCAGCAGCGAGGACAGGGGGTCCACAGATACGCAGTATTTT.